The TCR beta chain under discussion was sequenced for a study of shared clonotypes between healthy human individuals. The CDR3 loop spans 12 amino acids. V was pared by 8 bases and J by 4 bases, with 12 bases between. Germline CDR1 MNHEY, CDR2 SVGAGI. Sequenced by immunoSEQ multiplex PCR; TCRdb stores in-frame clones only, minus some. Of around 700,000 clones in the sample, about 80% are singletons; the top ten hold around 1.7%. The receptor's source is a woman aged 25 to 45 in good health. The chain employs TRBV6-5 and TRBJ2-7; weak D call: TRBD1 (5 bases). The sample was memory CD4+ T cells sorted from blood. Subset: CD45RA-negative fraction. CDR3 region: CASGRQKYEQYF. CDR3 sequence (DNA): TGTGCCAGCGGACGACAGAAGTACGAGCAGTACTTC.